The clone carrying this TCR beta chain was counted only a few times. Its antigen is currently unknown. Repertoires were generated with immunoSEQ multiplex PCR, while TCRdb's copy carries only in-frame clones and drops some. The sample includes more than 2,500 clones, 28% of them seen just once. V dropped 4 bases and J dropped 6 bases, with 12 bases sitting between them. Germline V gene sequence: CDR1 GTSNPN, CDR2 SVGIG (reference sequence). This CDR3 region has 13 residues. The data were obtained in a study of T cells in localized non-small cell lung cancer. Regarding the study as a whole: Tumor samples were not multi-region, leaving intratumor heterogeneity unexcluded.

This chain joins TRBV30 and TRBJ2-2; D remains unclear. The sequenced sample was lung tumor tissue, obtained before any cancer treatment. The sequence came from a female donor older than 55 with stage I lung adenocarcinoma. The CDR3 bases are TGTGCCTGGAAGTTCCAGACGGCCGGGGAGCTGTTTTTT. It specifies CAWKFQTAGELFF.